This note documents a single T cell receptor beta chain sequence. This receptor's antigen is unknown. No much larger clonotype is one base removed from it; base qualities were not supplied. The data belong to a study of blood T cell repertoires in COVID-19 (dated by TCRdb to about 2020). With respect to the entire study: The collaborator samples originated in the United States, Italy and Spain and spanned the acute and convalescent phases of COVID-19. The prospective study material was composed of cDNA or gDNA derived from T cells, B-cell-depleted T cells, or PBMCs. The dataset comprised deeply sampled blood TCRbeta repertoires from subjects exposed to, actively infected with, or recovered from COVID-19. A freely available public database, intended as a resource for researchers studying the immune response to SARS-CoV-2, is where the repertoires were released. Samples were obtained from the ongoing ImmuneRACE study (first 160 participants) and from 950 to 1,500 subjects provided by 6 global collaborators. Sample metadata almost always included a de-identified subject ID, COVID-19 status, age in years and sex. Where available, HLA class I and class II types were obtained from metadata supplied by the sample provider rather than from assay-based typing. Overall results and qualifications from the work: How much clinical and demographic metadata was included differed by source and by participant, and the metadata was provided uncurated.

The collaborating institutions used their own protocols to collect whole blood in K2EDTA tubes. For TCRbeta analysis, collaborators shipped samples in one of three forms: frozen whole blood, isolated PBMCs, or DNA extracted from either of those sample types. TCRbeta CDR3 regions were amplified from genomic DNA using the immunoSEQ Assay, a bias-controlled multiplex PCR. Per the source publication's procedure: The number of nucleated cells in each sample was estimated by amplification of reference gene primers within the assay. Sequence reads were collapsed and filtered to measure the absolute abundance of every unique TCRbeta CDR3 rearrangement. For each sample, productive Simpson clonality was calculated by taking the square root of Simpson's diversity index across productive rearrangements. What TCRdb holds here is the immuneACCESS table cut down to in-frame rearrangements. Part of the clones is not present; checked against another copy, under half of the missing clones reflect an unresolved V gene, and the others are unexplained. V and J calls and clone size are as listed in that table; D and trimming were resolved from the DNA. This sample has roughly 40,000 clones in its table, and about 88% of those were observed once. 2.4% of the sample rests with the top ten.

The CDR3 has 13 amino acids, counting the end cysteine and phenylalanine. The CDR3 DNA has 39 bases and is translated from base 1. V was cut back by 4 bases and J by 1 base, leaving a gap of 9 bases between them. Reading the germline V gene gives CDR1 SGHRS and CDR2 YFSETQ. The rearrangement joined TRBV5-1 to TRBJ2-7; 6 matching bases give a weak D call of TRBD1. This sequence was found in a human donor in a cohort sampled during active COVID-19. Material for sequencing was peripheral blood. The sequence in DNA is TGCGCCAGCAGCGCAGGGGATTCCTACGAGCAGTACTTC. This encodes CASSAGDSYEQYF. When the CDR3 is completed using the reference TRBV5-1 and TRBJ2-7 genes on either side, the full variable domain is KAGVTQTPRYLIKTRGQQVTLSCSPISGHRSVSWYQQTPGQGLQFLFEYFSETQRNKGNFPGRFSGRQFSNSRSEMNVSTLELGDSALYLCASSAGDSYEQYFGPGTRLTVT.